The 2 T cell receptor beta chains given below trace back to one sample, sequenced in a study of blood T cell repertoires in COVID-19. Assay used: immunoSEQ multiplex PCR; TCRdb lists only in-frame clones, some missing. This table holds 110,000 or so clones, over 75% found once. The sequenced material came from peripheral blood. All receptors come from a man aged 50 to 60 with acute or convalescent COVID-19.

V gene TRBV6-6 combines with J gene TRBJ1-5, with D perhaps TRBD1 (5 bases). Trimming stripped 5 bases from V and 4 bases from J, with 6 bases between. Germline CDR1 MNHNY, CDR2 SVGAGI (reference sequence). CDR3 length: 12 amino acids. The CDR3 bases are TGTGCCAGCAGTAGGGGTAATCAGCCCCAGCATTTT. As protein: CASSRGNQPQHF.

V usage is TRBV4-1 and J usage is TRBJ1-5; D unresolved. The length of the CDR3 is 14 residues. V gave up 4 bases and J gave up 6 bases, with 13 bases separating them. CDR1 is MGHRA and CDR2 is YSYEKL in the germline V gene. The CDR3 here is CASSPQTGSQPQHF. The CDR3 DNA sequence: TGCGCCAGCAGCCCCCAAACGGGTTCTCAGCCCCAGCATTTT.